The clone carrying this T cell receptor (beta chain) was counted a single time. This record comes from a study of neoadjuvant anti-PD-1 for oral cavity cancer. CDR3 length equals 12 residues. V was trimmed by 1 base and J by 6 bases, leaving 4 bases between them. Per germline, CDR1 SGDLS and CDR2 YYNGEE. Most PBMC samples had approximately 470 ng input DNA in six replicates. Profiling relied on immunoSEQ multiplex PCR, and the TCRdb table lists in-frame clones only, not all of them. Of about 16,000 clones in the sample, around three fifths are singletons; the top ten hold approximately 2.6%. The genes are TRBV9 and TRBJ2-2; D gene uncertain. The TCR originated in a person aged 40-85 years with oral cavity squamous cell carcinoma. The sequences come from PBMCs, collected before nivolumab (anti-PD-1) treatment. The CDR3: CASSVPAGELFF. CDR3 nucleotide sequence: TGTGCCAGCAGCGTACCCGCCGGGGAGCTGTTTTTT.